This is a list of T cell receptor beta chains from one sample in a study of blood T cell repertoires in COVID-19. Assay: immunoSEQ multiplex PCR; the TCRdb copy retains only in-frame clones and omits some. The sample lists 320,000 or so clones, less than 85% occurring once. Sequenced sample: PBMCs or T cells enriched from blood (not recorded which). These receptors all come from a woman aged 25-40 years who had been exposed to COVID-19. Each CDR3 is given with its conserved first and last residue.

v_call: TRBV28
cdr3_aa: CASSHIRRDRGSSGNTIYF

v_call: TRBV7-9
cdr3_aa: CASSFGSGEDYTF

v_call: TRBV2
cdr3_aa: CASKFEGQNTEAFF

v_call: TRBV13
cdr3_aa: CASTGDGDNEQFF

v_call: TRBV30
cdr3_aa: CAWQTTANTEAFF

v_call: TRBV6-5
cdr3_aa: CASSLDSGGEKLFF

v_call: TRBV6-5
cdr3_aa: CASSLYQGENQPQHF

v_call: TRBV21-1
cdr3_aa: CASSKGRRTGELFF

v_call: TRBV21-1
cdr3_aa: CASSKVTVSPTKNWTQYF

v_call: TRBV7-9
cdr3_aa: CASSAQGLNTEAFF

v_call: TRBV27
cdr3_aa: CASRLGVNTEAFF

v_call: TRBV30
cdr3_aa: CAWDKGGDNQPQHF

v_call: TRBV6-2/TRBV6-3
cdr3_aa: CASSYSHGQGEVQPQHF

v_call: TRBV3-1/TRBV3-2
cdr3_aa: CASSQTAGGPQHF

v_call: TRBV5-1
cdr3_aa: CASSFGQGATGNTIYF

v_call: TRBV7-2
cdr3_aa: CASSSTTGGNEKLFF

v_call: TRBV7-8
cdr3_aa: CASSFRGIASFGDGLVGYTF

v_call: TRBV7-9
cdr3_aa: CASSSLVMEKLFF

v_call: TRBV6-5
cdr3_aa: CASLTGTGRGGGYTF

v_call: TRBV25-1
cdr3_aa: CASSDYRGVVADTQYF

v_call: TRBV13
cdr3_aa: CASSVVRGLAGELFF

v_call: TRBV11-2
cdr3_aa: CASRSPGTGEEQYF

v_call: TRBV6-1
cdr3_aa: CASSEALTTYPYEQYF

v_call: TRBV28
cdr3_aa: CASRKLAGAVNEQFF

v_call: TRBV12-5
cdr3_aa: CASGLAIRTGQTEAFF

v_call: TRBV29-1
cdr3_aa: CSVLSGDGYTF

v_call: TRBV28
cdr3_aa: CASRAGTGIYGYTF

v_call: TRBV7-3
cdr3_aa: CASSLDPGNSPLHF

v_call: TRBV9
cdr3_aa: CASSVDGQGDQPQHF

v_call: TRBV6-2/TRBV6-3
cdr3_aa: CASSYSTASGQRNSPLHF

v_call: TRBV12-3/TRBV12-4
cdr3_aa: CASSFDRYNEQFF

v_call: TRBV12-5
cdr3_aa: CASGLRGYTEAFF

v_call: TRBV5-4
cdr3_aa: CASSFGQGNTEAFF

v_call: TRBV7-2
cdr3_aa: CASSLLGTSGGHFSYEQYF

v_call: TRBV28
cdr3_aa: CASSLTSASSYEQYF

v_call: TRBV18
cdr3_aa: CASSLYGSRLSGNTIYF

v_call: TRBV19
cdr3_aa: CASSIEEGFTGELFF

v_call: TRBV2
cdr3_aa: CASSKTLQETQYF

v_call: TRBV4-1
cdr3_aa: CASSQDRGNTGELFF

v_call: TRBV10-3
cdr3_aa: CATRGQGLEQFF

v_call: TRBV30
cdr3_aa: CAWSYQGAGELFF

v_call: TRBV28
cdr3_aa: CASSIPQGGDGYTF

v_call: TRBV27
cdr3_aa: CASSSRGQTQETQYF

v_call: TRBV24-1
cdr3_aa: CATSDSRGAFF

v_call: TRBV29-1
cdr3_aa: CSVEFGLSDSGNTIYF

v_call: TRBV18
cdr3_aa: CASSPPTGTGSGNTIYF

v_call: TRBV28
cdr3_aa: CASRISQTVNTEAFF

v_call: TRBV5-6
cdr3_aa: CASSPWGGAGNTIYF

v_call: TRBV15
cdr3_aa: CATSRTLSSSYEKLFF

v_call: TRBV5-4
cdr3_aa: CASSFGGRGWSGGYTF